The clone carrying this T cell receptor beta chain was detected only a few times. The target antigen is unknown. Naive CD4+ cells had CD25+ Tregs removed. From germline, CDR1 is SGHRS and CDR2 YFSETQ. This CDR3 has 16 residues. V lost 4 bases and J lost 5; bases outside the gene matches: 12. Semi-nested PCR with Nested Universal Primer A followed constant-region reverse priming of full-length variable regions. From the 5' RACE reads, TCRdb called clonotypes with MiXCR, one entry per CDR3 protein. The sample holds roughly 52,000 distinct CDR3 sequences, 17% seen once. Study-wide results and limits: Tumor memory CD4+ T cell TCR gene usage was found to cluster with blood and lymph node memory CD4+ cells and with lymph node naive CD4+ cells. Tumor Tregs overlapped most with tumor, then blood, naive CD4+ cells.

This sequence joins TRBV5-1 and TRBJ2-7; 10 positions agree with TRBD1. Sequenced material: naive CD4+ T cells sorted from blood. Regarding subset: naive CD4+ T cells, CD4+CD45RA+CD25-. The receptor's source is a female donor with breast cancer. CDR3 region: CASSKLPGQGSHEQYF. CDR3 bases: TGCGCCAGCAGCAAACTACCGGGACAGGGGTCCCACGAGCAGTACTTC.